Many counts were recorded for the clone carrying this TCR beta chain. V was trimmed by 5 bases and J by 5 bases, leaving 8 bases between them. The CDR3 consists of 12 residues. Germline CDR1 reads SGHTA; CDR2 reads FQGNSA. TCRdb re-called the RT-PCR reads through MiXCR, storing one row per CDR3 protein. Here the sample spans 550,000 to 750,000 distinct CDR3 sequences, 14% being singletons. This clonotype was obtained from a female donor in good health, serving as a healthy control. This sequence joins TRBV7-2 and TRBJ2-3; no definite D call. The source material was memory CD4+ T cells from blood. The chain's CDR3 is CASSQFGDTQYF. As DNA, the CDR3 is TGTGCCAGCAGCCAATTCGGAGATACGCAGTATTTT.